A single sample gave rise to the 15 T cell receptor beta chains below, sequenced in a study of blood T cells in healthy people across ages. A sample-barcoded 5' primer and a J-beta primer mix were used in a second PCR of roughly 7 to 11 cycles. TCRdb called the 5' RACE reads again in MiXCR, with one record for every CDR3 protein. The data contain some 1.1 million distinct CDR3 sequences, around two fifths of them singletons. The sample was blood. Every receptor here comes from a man younger than 35 in good health.

This chain connects TRBV3-1 to TRBJ2-1; either TRBD1 or TRBD2 may supply D (5 bases each). V lost 6 bases and J lost 3, with 12 bases in between. The CDR3 is 14 amino acids. Germline CDR1 reads LGHDT; CDR2 reads YNNKEL (reference sequence). CDR3 nucleotides: TGTGCCAGCAGTCGGGACCCCGTCTACAATGAGCAGTTCTTC. Protein: CASSRDPVYNEQFF.

This clonotype was observed a handful of times. This chain joins TRBV4-2 and TRBJ2-3; 10 bases map to TRBD2. V trimming: 0 bases; J trimming: 2 bases; junction bases outside the gene matches: 14. There are 20 residues in the CDR3. Germline V gene lookup returns CDR1 LGHNA and CDR2 YNFKEQ. Here the CDR3 DNA reads TGTGCCAGCAGCCAAGATCTGCTCCTAGCGGGGGACCCAAACACAGATACGCAGTATTTT. It encodes CASSQDLLLAGDPNTDTQYF.

The chain couples TRBV9 to TRBJ2-7; TRBD2 might be the D (5 bases). The V end was cut by 0 bases, the J end by 3 bases, with 13 bases between. Germline V gene data show CDR1 as SGDLS and CDR2 as YYNGEE. The length of the CDR3 is 15 residues. CDR3 protein: CASSVGRGAHYEQYF. The CDR3 region has the DNA TGTGCCAGCAGCGTAGGACGGGGAGCCCACTACGAGCAGTACTTC.

The gene calls are TRBV6-2 or TRBV6-3 and TRBJ2-5; D is unclear. Trimming took 0 bases from V and 11 from J, leaving 22 bases between them. CDR3 size: 16 residues. Germline CDR1 is MNHEY and CDR2 is SVGEGT. CDR3 nucleotide sequence: TGTGCCAGCAGTTACTCGTTGTGGATAGACCCGGCGGAGCAGTACTTC. Translated: CASSYSLWIDPAEQYF.

The gene calls are TRBV27 and TRBJ1-6; D not certain. With 1 base removed from V and 5 bases from J, the gap between germline ends came to 9 bases. This CDR3 spans 15 amino acids. The germline V gene encodes CDR1 MNHEY and CDR2 SMNVEV (reference sequence). The CDR3 loop reads CASSLLWQNNSPLHF. The CDR3 nucleotides read TGTGCCAGCAGTTTATTATGGCAGAATAATTCACCCCTCCACTTT.

In this sample, this clonotype turned up a few times. This chain links TRBV6-5 with TRBJ1-2; 7 bases map to TRBD1. The CDR3 totals 15 residues. Germline trimming cut 9 bases from V and 5 bases from J; bases unmatched to any gene: 15. From germline, CDR1 is MNHEY and CDR2 SVGAGI. CDR3 sequence reads: CASCEGGTATYGYTF. The CDR3 DNA reads TGTGCCAGTTGTGAAGGGGGGACAGCGACTTATGGCTACACCTTC.

The genes are TRBV10-3 and TRBJ1-1; 7 nucleotides match TRBD1. In germline, CDR1 is ENHRY, CDR2 SYGVKD. The V gene end was trimmed by 6 bases and the J gene end by 4 bases; junction bases not matched to a gene: 5. This CDR3 spans 13 amino acids. CDR3: CAIRPTGVTEAFF. The CDR3 nucleotides read TGTGCCATCAGACCCACAGGGGTCACTGAAGCTTTCTTT.

This clonotype has just a few counts. V and J are TRBV7-6 and TRBJ2-1; D unresolved. Germline-derived CDR1 and CDR2 are SGHVS and FNYEAQ. The length of the CDR3 is 13 residues. Deletions cut 3 bases from V and 8 bases from J, with 11 bases between. This CDR3 reads CASSLWPFDEQFF. The CDR3 DNA reads as TGTGCCAGCAGCTTGTGGCCTTTCGATGAGCAGTTCTTC.

The chain has TRBV10-3 and TRBJ2-5; TRBD1 matches 8 bases. The V and J ends lost 11 bases and 2 bases, in that order; junction bases with no gene match: 4. CDR1 and CDR2 from the germline V gene are ENHRY and SYGVKD. The CDR3 covers 12 residues. The CDR3: CAVGQGQETQYF. CDR3 nucleotides: TGTGCCGTTGGACAGGGACAAGAGACCCAGTACTTC.

The CDR3 spells CASRTKKLGGQINSPLHF. CDR3 coding DNA: TGTGCCAGCAGAACAAAGAAGCTGGGGGGACAGATTAATTCACCCCTCCACTTT. The rearrangement links TRBV12-3 or TRBV12-4 to TRBJ1-6; 7 nucleotides line up with TRBD1. The CDR3 loop spans 18 amino acids. J gave up 6 bases and V 6 bases, and 17 bases lay outside the gene matches.

DNA for the CDR3: TGTGCCAGCAGTTCCAGACAGGGCGAAAACATTCAGTACTTC. As protein: CASSSRQGENIQYF. The V gene is TRBV6-5, the J gene TRBJ2-4; 7 bases fit TRBD1. The V segment lost 4 bases and the J segment 5 bases; nucleotides outside the gene matches: 5. The CDR3 is 14 residues long. Germline V lookup: CDR1 MNHEY, CDR2 SVGAGI.

Ten or more counts support this clonotype. This chain joins TRBV20-1 and TRBJ1-6; D gene uncertain. In germline, CDR1 is DFQATT, CDR2 SNEGSKA (reference sequence). V gave up 3 bases and J gave up 5 bases, with 11 bases separating them. The CDR3 is 14 amino acids. CDR3 sequence: CSARSGADNSPLHF. The CDR3 coding sequence is TGCAGTGCTAGGAGCGGCGCGGATAATTCACCCCTCCACTTT.

The rearrangement joins TRBV12-3 or TRBV12-4 to TRBJ1-2, with a weak D call TRBD1 (5 bases). The V gene lost 3 bases and the J gene lost 12 bases, with 14 bases spanning the gap. The CDR3 totals 12 residues. CDR3 protein: CASSFGDYMNTF. Here the CDR3 DNA reads TGTGCCAGCAGTTTTGGGGACTATATGAACACCTTC.

On this clonotype: The germline gene is not matched at one end of the junction; a read error may be the cause. The chain employs TRBV20-1 and TRBJ1-5; D is ambiguous. Germline V gives CDR1 DFQATT, CDR2 SNEGSKA (reference sequence). The CDR3 spans 13 residues. The CDR3 coding sequence is TGCTGTGCTCGATGGCGCGGCAATCAGCCCCAGCATTTT. Protein: CCARWRGNQPQHF.

This clonotype was seen more than once but under ten times. The V gene is TRBV12-5, the J gene TRBJ2-1; TRBD1 matches 9 bases. V lost 2 bases, J lost 13 bases, and 6 bases stayed unmatched. CDR3 length: 13 residues. Germline CDR1 LGHNT, CDR2 FRNRAP. The CDR3 sequence is CASGLRDRDHQFF. The CDR3, as DNA: TGTGCTAGTGGTTTGAGGGACAGGGACCATCAGTTCTTC.